What follows are 20 T cell receptor beta chains derived from one specimen sequenced in a study of tumor-infiltrating lymphocytes in primary liver carcinoma. It was unsorted whole blood that yielded blood RNA, and germline DNA was also extracted. A constant-region primer primed TCR beta cDNA synthesis from 400 to 600 ng of total RNA. It was through three nested multiplex PCR rounds of slightly modified ARM-PCR that TCR beta libraries arose. TRBV1-TRBV30 forward primers paired with a C-beta reverse primer drove the first two PCR rounds, roughly 10 cycles each. Each CDR3 protein is one row after TCRdb ran MiXCR on the multiplex PCR reads. The sample consists of about 180,000 distinct CDR3 sequences, 60% of them appearing once. Sample: peripheral blood. These TCRs come from a man aged 35-49 years with primary liver carcinoma and hepatitis B virus infection.

The CDR3 bases are TGTGCCATCAGTGATAGGACAGGGATGAGCTCCTACAATGAGCAGTTCTTC. Encoded protein: CAISDRTGMSSYNEQFF. J is TRBJ2-1 and V is TRBV10-3, with 8 positions matching TRBD1. After removal of 3 bases from V and 0 bases from J, the junction contained 7 bases not matched to a gene. This CDR3 is 17 amino acids long. Germline V lookup: CDR1 ENHRY, CDR2 SYGVKD.

About this clonotype itself: One junction end disagrees with the germline gene, perhaps due to a read error. The chain combines TRBV11-3 with TRBJ2-1; unclear D gene. CDR1 is SGHNT and CDR2 is YENEEA in the germline V gene. The CDR3 length is 12 residues. The CDR3 DNA is TGTGCCAGCAGCTTTATCCACAATGGGCAGTTCTTC. It is translated as CASSFIHNGQFF.

The rearrangement joins TRBV28 to TRBJ2-1, with D possibly matching TRBD1 (7 bases). V lost 0 bases and J 9 bases, leaving 15 bases between the germline ends. In germline, CDR1 is MDHEN, CDR2 SYDVKM. CDR3 length: 15 amino acids. The CDR3 DNA reads TGTGCCAGCAGTTTATGGGAGGGGGCGCGGAGTGAGCAGTTCTTC. Translation: CASSLWEGARSEQFF.

This chain uses TRBV6-1 with TRBJ2-7; 8 bases are a match to TRBD1. The CDR3 has 11 residues. Germline V gene data show CDR1 as MNHNS and CDR2 as SASEGT. V was clipped by 8 bases and J by 7 bases; unmatched bases: 4. The chain's CDR3 is CASQGAGEQYF. The CDR3, as DNA: TGTGCCAGCCAGGGGGCAGGGGAGCAGTACTTC.

Details on this clonotype: The junction does not match germline at one end; this may be a read error. The V call is TRBV29-1, the J call TRBJ2-1; D is undetermined. The CDR3 contains 13 residues. CDR1 is SQVTM, CDR2 ANQGSEA, per germline. As DNA, the CDR3 is TGCACCGTTGGCTCTGGTGGGTACAATGAGCAGTTCTTC. This encodes CTVGSGGYNEQFF.

This clonotype appeared a single time. One junction end does not reproduce the germline sequence, and a read error may be involved. The chain combines TRBV11-2 with TRBJ2-5; TRBD2 matches at 7 bases. The CDR3 covers 15 residues. Germline CDR1 SGHAT, CDR2 FQNNGV. CDR3 protein: CASNLIAGDRETQYF. CDR3 coding DNA: TGTGCCAGCAACTTAATTGCGGGAGATAGAGAGACCCAGTACTTC.

A remark on this clonotype: Sequence at one end of the junction differs from germline and may be a read error. V and J are TRBV6-5 and TRBJ1-5; D is perhaps TRBD1 (5 bases). The CDR3 runs 15 residues. CDR1 is MNHEY, CDR2 SVGAGI, per germline. The CDR3 here is CVSSYSGPAGQPQHF. The CDR3 nucleotides read TGTGTCAGCAGTTACTCAGGGCCGGCGGGTCAGCCCCAGCATTTT.

This clonotype was recorded many times. The rearrangement links TRBV11-1 to TRBJ2-5; D unclear. The CDR3 has 17 residues. Germline CDR1 SGHAT, CDR2 FQDESV (reference sequence). Deletions cut 5 bases from V and 1 base from J, with 20 bases between. The CDR3 bases are TGTGCCAGCAGCACCGCCCCTCCGGATTACGGCCAAGAGACCCAGTACTTC. Amino acids: CASSTAPPDYGQETQYF.

With respect to this clonotype: Being one base from a much bigger clone, this may be a read error. Since no conserved phenylalanine or tryptophan closes the CDR3, a read error is the likely cause. The chain couples TRBV14 to TRBJ2-7; 9 bases are a match to TRBD1. Germline V gives CDR1 SGHDN, CDR2 FVKESK. J was trimmed by 5 bases and V by 3 bases; bases with no gene match: 8. The CDR3 spans 15 residues. The CDR3 nucleotides read TGTGCCAGCAGCCACCTGGGACAGGGTGGCCACGAGCAGTACTCC. Translating it yields CASSHLGQGGHEQYS.

The V and J genes are TRBV5-1 and TRBJ2-7; 14 bases are a match to TRBD2. V shed 4 bases and J 0 bases; nucleotides not matched to a gene: 9. Germline lookup yields CDR1 SGHRS and CDR2 YFSETQ. This CDR3 is built from 18 residues. CDR3 nucleotide sequence: TGCGCCAGCAGCGGCGGACTAGCGGGAGGCATTTTCTCCTACGAGCAGTACTTC. As protein: CASSGGLAGGIFSYEQYF.

The V and J genes are TRBV2 and TRBJ2-3; possibly TRBD2 for D (5 bases). Per germline, CDR1 SNHLY and CDR2 FYNNEI. This CDR3 has 13 amino acids. V was trimmed by 6 bases and J by 3 bases, leaving 10 bases between them. As DNA, the CDR3 is TGTGCCAGCAGGGAGGACGAAACAGATACGCAGTATTTT. As protein: CASREDETDTQYF.

V is TRBV6-1 and J is TRBJ2-5; D possibly corresponds to TRBD1 (6 bases). Trimming left V 4 bases short and J 5 bases short, with 14 bases between. The V gene's germline CDR1 is MNHNS and CDR2 SASEGT. The CDR3 sequence is 14 residues long. The CDR3 region has the DNA TGTGCCAGCAGTGGTCAGGGGTGGGGGGAGACCCAGTACTTC. It yields the protein CASSGQGWGETQYF.

This clonotype was observed many times. The chain carries TRBV6-2 or TRBV6-3 and TRBJ2-1; 7 nucleotides agree with TRBD2. V dropped 1 base and J dropped 0; count of bases not matched to a gene: 3. Per the germline V gene, CDR1 is MNHEY and CDR2 is SVGEGT. The length of the CDR3 is 16 residues. CDR3 region: CASSYWGRGSYNEQFF. The DNA of the CDR3 is TGTGCCAGCAGTTACTGGGGGAGGGGCTCCTACAATGAGCAGTTCTTC.

This chain connects TRBV12-5 to TRBJ2-1; TRBD1 might be the D (5 bases). Germline V gene data show CDR1 as LGHNT and CDR2 as FRNRAP. The V gene lost 4 bases and the J gene lost 4 bases, with 14 bases spanning the gap. This CDR3 spans 15 amino acids. The CDR3 DNA sequence: TGTGCTAGTGGTTCATCCCTTCAGGGTTACAATGAGCAGTTCTTC. As protein: CASGSSLQGYNEQFF.

About this clonotype itself: One junction end does not reproduce the germline sequence, and a read error may be involved. The chain is built from TRBV24-1 and TRBJ2-7; D possibly uses TRBD1 or TRBD2 (5 bases each). The CDR3 is 16 residues long. Germline V gene sequence: CDR1 KGHDR, CDR2 SFDVKD. CDR3 nucleotides: TGTCCCACCAGTGATTTTGGCCGGGACGGTACCTACGAGCAGTACTTC. It yields the protein CPTSDFGRDGTYEQYF.

Comments on this clonotype: An end of the junction does not agree with germline; a read error may underlie this. V and J are TRBV11-3 and TRBJ1-1, with D possibly matching TRBD1 (6 bases). This CDR3 region has 13 residues. The V gene's germline CDR1 is SGHNT and CDR2 YENEEA. CDR3 nucleotide sequence: TGTGCCAGTAGCTTAGCAAGGGGGACTGAAGCTTTCTTC. It specifies CASSLARGTEAFF.

Turning to this clonotype: One junction end does not reproduce the germline sequence, and a read error may be involved. The DNA of the CDR3 is TGCGCTAGCAGCCAAGATGGACTGGCCGCCTACGAGCAGTACTTC. Translation gives CASSQDGLAAYEQYF. V is TRBV4-1 and J is TRBJ2-7; D is possibly TRBD2 (5 bases). Per germline, CDR1 MGHRA and CDR2 YSYEKL. The CDR3 sequence is 15 residues long.

This clonotype was observed a few times. For the CDR3, the DNA is TGTGCCAGCAGTGAATATCTCCCTCTAGCGACAGGGCAAGAGACCCAGTACTTC. Its protein is CASSEYLPLATGQETQYF. J is TRBJ2-5 and V is TRBV25-1, with D possibly TRBD1 on 7 matching bases. The CDR3 consists of 18 residues. CDR1 and CDR2 (germline): MGHDK, SYGVNS. V gave up 0 bases and J gave up 2 bases, with 19 bases separating them.

This clonotype was recorded only once. The chain couples TRBV11-2 to TRBJ1-1; no reliable D call. Trimming left V 3 bases short and J 0 bases short, with 8 bases between. The CDR3 runs to 14 residues. Germline loops: CDR1 SGHAT, CDR2 FQNNGV. The CDR3 region is CASSFTPVNTEAFF. The CDR3 nucleotides are TGTGCCAGCAGCTTCACACCCGTGAACACTGAAGCTTTCTTT.

This clonotype showed up just a few times. This could be a read error, since a much larger clone is one nucleotide away. This sequence joins TRBV11-1 and TRBJ2-1; D uncertain. CDR1 SGHAT and CDR2 FQDESV come from the germline V gene (reference sequence). CDR3 length: 14 residues. The CDR3 here is CTSSPHQRNNEQFF. In nucleotides, the CDR3 is TGTACCAGCAGCCCGCATCAGAGAAACAATGAGCAGTTCTTC.